Below, 18 T cell receptor beta chains from the same sample are listed, as sequenced in a study of patients and donors after allogeneic stem cell transplantation. Each CDR3 protein gets one entry after TCRdb re-called the RT-PCR reads with MiXCR. The table has about 960,000 distinct CDR3 sequences, under 20% seen once; the top ten hold 5% to 6.5%. Sequences were obtained from blood, either unsorted or a sorted T cell fraction (not recorded which). Receptors originate from a human donor who was either an allogeneic HSCT recipient or a stem cell or donor lymphocyte infusion donor (not recorded which). It is not recorded whose cells these are; they may come from a transplant donor.

The chain combines TRBV6-1 with TRBJ1-2; D ambiguous. With 6 bases removed from V and 2 bases from J, the gap between germline ends came to 10 bases. CDR1 is MNHNS and CDR2 is SASEGT in the germline V gene. CDR3 length: 13 amino acids. CDR3 loop: CASSRERNYGYTF. The DNA for the CDR3 is TGTGCCAGCAGCCGCGAAAGGAACTATGGCTACACCTTC.

Many counts were recorded for this clonotype. V and J are TRBV12-3 or TRBV12-4 and TRBJ2-3; D remains ambiguous. Trimming pared 3 bases from V and 5 bases from J, leaving 6 bases between. The CDR3 sequence is 12 residues long. In nucleotides, the CDR3 is TGTGCCAGCAGTTTCCGGGTAGATACGCAGTATTTT. This translates into CASSFRVDTQYF.

The chain is built from TRBV2 and TRBJ2-7, with a tentative D call TRBD2 (6 bases). V dropped 6 bases and J dropped 3 bases, with 15 bases sitting between them. This CDR3 region has 14 residues. CDR1 is SNHLY, CDR2 FYNNEI, per germline. This CDR3 reads CASRGLDPYYEQYF. CDR3 bases: TGTGCCAGCAGGGGACTGGACCCCTACTACGAGCAGTACTTC.

The CDR3 loop reads CSAPIVGAPYEQYF. The DNA for the CDR3 is TGCAGTGCTCCAATCGTAGGGGCCCCCTACGAGCAGTACTTC. This sequence joins TRBV20-1 and TRBJ2-7, with a tentative D call TRBD1 (5 bases). The ends were cut back, 5 bases at V and 2 bases at J, with 16 bases in the middle. Germline CDR1 and CDR2: DFQATT and SNEGSKA (reference sequence). This CDR3 contains 14 residues.

The chain has TRBV7-2 and TRBJ1-2, with D unresolved. The germline V gene encodes CDR1 SGHTA and CDR2 FQGNSA. CDR3 length: 14 amino acids. V shed 1 base and J shed 1 base, with 7 bases lying between them. CDR3 in DNA: TGTGCCAGCAGCTTAGGAGGGTATAACTATGGCTACACCTTC. Protein sequence: CASSLGGYNYGYTF.

DNA for the CDR3: TGTGCCAGCAGCCCAAACGGAGGCACAGATACGCAGTATTTT. Translation: CASSPNGGTDTQYF. This chain connects TRBV7-3 to TRBJ2-3; D gene unclear. The V and J ends lost 5 bases and 1 base respectively, with 10 bases between them. The CDR3 consists of 14 residues. The germline V gene encodes CDR1 SGHTA and CDR2 FQGTGA.

The V call is TRBV29-1, the J call TRBJ2-7; D gene unclear. CDR1 is SQVTM and CDR2 is ANQGSEA in the germline V gene. This CDR3 has 10 amino acids. Trimming stripped 3 bases from V and 7 bases from J, with 7 bases between. CDR3 DNA sequence: TGCAGCGTTGAGGGTGTGGAGCAGTACTTC. Translating gives CSVEGVEQYF.

This clonotype was observed a handful of times. The genes are TRBV27 and TRBJ1-5; no clear D. Trimming took off 3 bases at V and 9 bases at J, with 15 bases between the two ends. CDR3 size: 14 residues. Per the germline V gene, CDR1 is MNHEY and CDR2 is SMNVEV (reference sequence). This CDR3 reads CASSLTRSFPPQHF. CDR3 nucleotides: TGTGCCAGCAGTTTGACTAGGTCATTTCCGCCCCAGCATTTT.

The sample holds a few counts of this clonotype. The chain couples TRBV5-6 to TRBJ1-2; D call uncertain. This CDR3 is built from 14 residues. Trimming cost V 0 bases and J 4 bases, with 10 bases left between them. CDR1 and CDR2 (germline): SGHDT, YYEEEE. CDR3 loop: CASSLVEVLYGYTF. The CDR3 DNA reads as TGTGCCAGCAGCTTGGTTGAGGTGCTCTATGGCTACACCTTC.

In its sample, this clonotype was seen a few times. The J gene is TRBJ2-2, the V gene TRBV5-1; 12 positions agree with TRBD2. CDR3 length: 16 amino acids. V lost 4 bases and J lost 6; bases outside the gene matches: 7. Germline V gene lookup returns CDR1 SGHRS and CDR2 YFSETQ. The CDR3 DNA reads as TGCGCCAGCAGCCCTAGCGGGGGGGCCAAGGCCGGGGAGCTGTTTTTT. Translated, it gives CASSPSGGAKAGELFF.

J is TRBJ2-7 and V is TRBV10-3, with TRBD2 matching over 7 bases. This CDR3 has 15 residues. The junction had 6 bases not matched to a gene; V was cut back by 3 bases and J by 1 base. Germline CDR1 is ENHRY and CDR2 is SYGVKD. CDR3 in amino acids: CAISEGGSGSYEQYF. For the CDR3, the DNA is TGTGCCATCAGTGAAGGCGGGAGTGGGTCCTACGAGCAGTACTTC.

This clonotype was found many times. The rearrangement uses TRBV5-1 and TRBJ2-3; D remains ambiguous. This CDR3 region has 12 residues. Germline CDR1 SGHRS, CDR2 YFSETQ. With 4 bases removed from V and 2 bases from J, the gap between germline ends came to 5 bases. CDR3 nucleotide sequence: TGCGCCAGCAGCACAGACACAGATACGCAGTATTTT. It encodes CASSTDTDTQYF. The full variable domain, rest sourced from reference TRBV5-1 and TRBJ2-3, is KAGVTQTPRYLIKTRGQQVTLSCSPISGHRSVSWYQQTPGQGLQFLFEYFSETQRNKGNFPGRFSGRQFSNSRSEMNVSTLELGDSALYLCASSTDTDTQYFGPGTRLTVL.

This clonotype was seen a few times. The gene calls are TRBV4-1 and TRBJ2-7, with 9 nucleotides matching TRBD1. Germline CDR1 reads MGHRA; CDR2 reads YSYEKL. CDR3 length equals 19 residues. Trimming cost V 0 bases and J 4 bases; bases outside gene matches: 16. CDR3 sequence: CASSQDKRKKGTGRYEQYF. The CDR3 region has the DNA TGCGCCAGCAGCCAAGATAAGAGGAAAAAAGGGACAGGGAGATACGAGCAGTACTTC.

This clonotype was observed at least ten times. The DNA of the CDR3 is TGCGCCAGCAGCTTGGAGGGGGCGTACACTGAAGCTTTCTTT. Residues: CASSLEGAYTEAFF. The chain recombines TRBV5-1 with TRBJ1-1, with TRBD1 matching over 7 bases. CDR1 is SGHRS and CDR2 is YFSETQ in the germline V gene. The CDR3 length is 14 residues. Trimming removed 0 bases from V and 3 bases from J; junction bases left unmatched: 2.

This chain joins TRBV2 and TRBJ2-7; D possibly corresponds to TRBD2 (5 bases). The CDR3 covers 12 residues. Per germline, CDR1 SNHLY and CDR2 FYNNEI. The V end was cut by 0 bases, the J end by 6 bases, with 6 bases between. CDR3 DNA sequence: TGTGCCAGCAGTGAAGCGGGGAGCGAGCAGTACTTC. Encoded protein: CASSEAGSEQYF.

The table lists this clonotype with a few counts. The chain combines TRBV5-1 with TRBJ1-1; a weak D match, TRBD1 (5 bases). The CDR3 length is 16 residues. CDR1 and CDR2 (germline): SGHRS, YFSETQ. V was cut by 2 bases and J by 0 bases, with 14 bases left in between. CDR3 DNA: TGCGCCAGCAGCTTTGGCAGGGACCTCTTGAACACTGAAGCTTTCTTT. This codes for CASSFGRDLLNTEAFF.

This clonotype was seen repeatedly, ten times or more. The genes are TRBV12-3 or TRBV12-4 and TRBJ1-5; 8 nucleotides agree with TRBD1. The length of the CDR3 is 15 residues. J gave up 6 bases and V 5 bases, and 9 bases lay outside the gene matches. For the CDR3, the DNA is TGTGCCAGCAGTCCTGACAGGGGTGGTCCTCAGCCCCAGCATTTT. Its translation is CASSPDRGGPQPQHF.

This clonotype was seen only a few times. The genes are TRBV12-3 or TRBV12-4 and TRBJ2-5; D remains ambiguous. This CDR3 spans 15 amino acids. Deletions cut 5 bases from V and 4 bases from J, with 17 bases between. The CDR3 loop reads CASSPRWGRGETQYF. The CDR3 DNA reads TGTGCCAGCAGTCCCCGATGGGGTAGAGGAGAGACCCAGTACTTC.